This T cell receptor beta chain appears in the sequencing data of a study of response to subunit inactivated influenza vaccine. Findings and caveats of the study: Only a handful of new T cells, the authors suggested, are recruited with each seasonal influenza vaccination.

Germline loops: CDR1 MDHEN, CDR2 SYDVKM. This CDR3 spans 13 amino acids. V lost 7 bases to trimming and J lost 7 bases, with 11 bases between them. This clonotype was seen more than once but under ten times. As yet, its antigen is unknown. TCRdb ran MiXCR on the RT-PCR reads and lists one entry per CDR3 protein. The sample contains roughly 170,000 distinct CDR3 sequences, around 9.2% of which appear only once. The chain couples TRBV28 to TRBJ1-6, with D possibly being TRBD1 (6 bases). The specimen comprised non-naive T cells sorted from PBMCs, sampled on the day of vaccination. This TCR derives from a man over 45 who received an inactivated influenza vaccine. This CDR3 is CASKSGVNSPLHF. As DNA, the CDR3 is TGTGCCAGCAAGTCAGGGGTAAATTCACCCCTCCACTTT.